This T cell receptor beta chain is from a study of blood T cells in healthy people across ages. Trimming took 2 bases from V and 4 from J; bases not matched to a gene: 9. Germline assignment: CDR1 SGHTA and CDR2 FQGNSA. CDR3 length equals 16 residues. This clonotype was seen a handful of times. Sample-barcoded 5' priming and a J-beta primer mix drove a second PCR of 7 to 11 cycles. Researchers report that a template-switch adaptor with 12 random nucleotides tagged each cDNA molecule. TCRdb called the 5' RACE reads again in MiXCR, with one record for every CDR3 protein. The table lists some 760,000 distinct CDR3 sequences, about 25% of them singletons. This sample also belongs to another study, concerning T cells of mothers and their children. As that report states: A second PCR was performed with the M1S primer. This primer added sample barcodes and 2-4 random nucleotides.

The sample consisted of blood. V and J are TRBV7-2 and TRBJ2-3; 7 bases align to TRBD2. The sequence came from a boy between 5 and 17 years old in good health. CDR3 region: CASSLTGGIRADTQYF. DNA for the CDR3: TGTGCCAGCAGCTTAACCGGGGGGATTCGCGCAGATACGCAGTATTTT. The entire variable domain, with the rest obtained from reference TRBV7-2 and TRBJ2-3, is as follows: GAGVSQSPSNKVTEKGKDVELRCDPISGHTALYWYRQSLGQGLEFLIYFQGNSAPDKSGLPSDRFSAERTGGSVSTLTIQRTQQEDSAVYLCASSLTGGIRADTQYFGPGTRLTVL.